The entry below describes one TCR beta chain. Its antigen has not been determined. Per-base quality was not reported, and no clone a single base away is much larger than it. This sample is drawn from a study of beta chain features in type 1 diabetes listed by TCRdb under 2018. For context, the study as a whole: No differences in mean age, gender distribution, total cell number or subset yield were found between patients and healthy donors. A total of approximately 100,000,000 sorted cells were examined across all samples, and the number of cells per subset was strongly correlated with RNA yield. In the study, recently diagnosed type 1 diabetes patients and matched healthy donors were compared on the TCRB repertoires of their sorted circulating CD4+ T cell subsets. Naive and central memory subsets were obtained from all 30 or so donors, but regulatory and stem cell-like memory subsets were isolated from only 8 patients and about 8 healthy donors. On the study overall, not on this receptor specifically: Naive, central memory and regulatory TCRB repertoires appeared more similar among patients than among healthy donors. Because small numbers of individuals were included in the HLA sub-analyses, any influence of HLA type on TCRB rearrangement was left unresolved. In all four CD4+ subsets, TCRB CDR3 length was moderately but significantly shorter in type 1 diabetes patients. Shorter templates might be favored by PCR, yet because patient and control samples were amplified and corrected together, any such skew would affect both groups equally. Because cDNA rather than genomic DNA was sequenced, highly expressing activated cells could have been over-represented, although no difference in activation and CD3 levels was found between groups. At VDJ recombination sites, type 1 diabetes patients had fewer insertions and more deleted nucleotides, which implies abnormalities in thymic rearrangement.

The High Capacity cDNA Reverse Transcription Kit was used to reverse transcribe all of the isolated RNA, meaning that expressed TCRB transcripts were what got sequenced. Deep immunoSEQ sequencing was performed on naive, central memory and regulatory T cell samples, with an average of about 4 million total reads per sample. Sorted cells were lysed in RLT buffer and RNA was extracted with DNase-treated RNeasy Micro or Mini kits, depending on cell number. To prevent cross-contamination, every cell subset was processed on its own, while patient and healthy donor samples were processed together. Using the immunoSEQ multiplex PCR, TCRB sequences were amplified from cDNA into 87-bp fragments spanning the CDR3 region. Amplicons were sequenced on the Illumina HiSeq platform. The source study handled its data this way. Synthetic template baselines were used to correct PCR bias computationally, reads within Hamming distance 2 were collapsed, and singletons that could not be merged were discarded. Reads were aligned against IMGT so that V, D and J genes, CDR3 length and insertions or deletions at six rearrangement sites could be assigned. Within each subset, clonotype counts were normalized to sorted cell number, and only after that were true diversity and Gini coefficients computed with the tcR R package. The overlap coefficient, calculated on TCRB nucleotide sequences, was used to quantify repertoire sharing. The immuneACCESS repertoire file appears here via TCRdb, limited to in-frame rearrangements. These files lack a portion of the clones; in checked studies, under half of the deficit traces to unresolved V genes, and the cause of the others is not known. The D gene and trimming were derived from the DNA, and the V and J assignments and clone size from that table. This sample has 30,000 to 40,000 clones in its table, and about two thirds of those were observed once. The ten largest clonotypes hold approximately 2% of the sample.

From a lookup of the germline V gene, CDR1 and CDR2 are SGDLS and YYNGEE. Inclusive of the bounding cysteine and phenylalanine, the CDR3 is 14 residues long. Of all the DNA, just the CDR3 is kept, 42 bases in frame from base 1. V was cut back by 4 bases and J by 1 base, leaving a gap of 11 bases between them. Each donor gave one peripheral blood draw, about 100 mL on average, collected into heparinised tubes. Naive, central memory, regulatory and stem cell-like memory CD4+ T cells were sorted on a BD FACSAria II using a panel including CD45RO, CCR7, CD25, CD127, CD95 and CD27. Purity was above 95% for every sorted population. PBMCs were separated immediately by Lymphoprep density gradient centrifugation and were stained directly, without being cultured. So that batch effects would be minimized, each experiment stained and sorted samples in pairs, pairing one healthy donor with one patient.

The chain was built from TRBV9 and TRBJ1-1, with the D gene not clear enough to name. The sequence derives from a woman aged 25 to 39 in good health. The sequencing input was Tregs from blood. This sample's cell subset or site label indicates: regulatory CD4+ T cells. The nucleotide sequence is TGTGCCAGCAGCCCGGCGGTGGGGAACACTGAAGCTTTCTTT. It codes for CASSPAVGNTEAFF.